This T cell receptor (beta chain) was found in a study of patients and donors after allogeneic stem cell transplantation. TCRdb called the RT-PCR reads again in MiXCR, with one record for every CDR3 protein. The sample includes about 960,000 distinct CDR3 sequences, more than 15% of them seen just once. J was trimmed by 3 bases and V by 6 bases; bases with no gene match: 1. The CDR3 totals 13 residues. CDR1 and CDR2 from the germline V gene are LNHNV and YYDKDF (reference sequence). This clonotype appeared a few times. Specimen: blood, either unsorted or a sorted T cell fraction (not recorded which). The source of this sequence is a human donor who was either an allogeneic HSCT recipient or a stem cell or donor lymphocyte infusion donor (not recorded which). It is not recorded whose cells these are; they may come from a transplant donor. The chain joins TRBV15 to TRBJ2-2, with 7 bases aligning to TRBD2. CDR3 loop: CATRGGDTGELFF. CDR3 DNA: TGTGCCACCAGGGGAGGGGACACCGGGGAGCTGTTTTTT.